These 28 T cell receptor beta chains originate from one sample sequenced in a study of long-term antiretroviral therapy in people with HIV. The libraries were made with immunoSEQ v3.0 at survey level. The assay was immunoSEQ multiplex PCR, and TCRdb's table has in-frame clones only and misses some. Among some 14,000 clones, approximately 82% were seen once, and the ten largest hold less than 8%. The sample consisted of unsorted PBMCs, taken 0.4 years after starting antiretroviral therapy. The receptors here all came from a man aged 30 to 39 with HIV.

The chain combines TRBV7-2 with TRBJ2-1; D might be TRBD2 (5 bases). The V end lost 5 bases, the J end lost 0 bases, and 11 bases lay between the germline ends. The CDR3 is 15 residues long. Germline V gene data show CDR1 as SGHTA and CDR2 as FQGNSA. The CDR3: CASSVLGSSYNEQFF. CDR3 nucleotide sequence: TGTGCCAGCAGCGTACTAGGCAGCTCCTACAATGAGCAGTTCTTC. The variable domain in full, completed from reference TRBV7-2 and TRBJ2-1, reads GAGVSQSPSNKVTEKGKDVELRCDPISGHTALYWYRQSLGQGLEFLIYFQGNSAPDKSGLPSDRFSAERTGGSVSTLTIQRTQQEDSAVYLCASSVLGSSYNEQFFGPGTRLTVL.

The chain is built from TRBV5-5 and TRBJ1-5, with TRBD1 matching over 9 bases. There are 16 residues in the CDR3. CDR1 is SGHKS and CDR2 is YYEKEE in the germline V gene (reference sequence). Losses at the gene ends were 0 bases for V and 3 bases for J; bases not matched to a gene: 4. The CDR3 region has the DNA TGTGCCAGCAGCTTGGAGGGACAGGGAGTCAATCAGCCCCAGCATTTT. It yields the protein CASSLEGQGVNQPQHF.

This rearrangement joins TRBV30 to TRBJ1-6; possible D gene TRBD1, 6 bases. V was cut by 4 bases and J by 7 bases, with 20 bases left in between. The CDR3 totals 16 residues. Germline V lookup: CDR1 GTSNPN, CDR2 SVGIG (reference sequence). The CDR3 sequence: CAWTPRGGAFNSPLHF. CDR3 nucleotides: TGTGCCTGGACCCCACGAGGGGGGGCTTTCAATTCACCCCTCCACTTT.

The gene calls are TRBV10-3 and TRBJ1-1; 10 nucleotides line up with TRBD1. The trim removed 0 bases at V and 10 bases at J, leaving 8 bases unmatched. The CDR3 spans 15 residues. Germline assignment: CDR1 ENHRY and CDR2 SYGVKD. As DNA, the CDR3 is TGTGCCATCAGTGAGTCGAGCCCGACAGGGGGCGCAGCTTTCTTT. It is translated as CAISESSPTGGAAFF.

The genes are TRBV4-1 and TRBJ2-7; 7 nucleotides agree with TRBD1. The CDR3 is made up of 16 amino acids. V trimming: 3 bases; J trimming: 0 bases; junction bases outside the gene matches: 8. The V gene's germline CDR1 is MGHRA and CDR2 YSYEKL. The CDR3, as DNA: TGCGCCAGCAGCCACACACCCGGGACAGACTCCTACGAGCAGTACTTC. Residues: CASSHTPGTDSYEQYF.

This clone is judged medium-sized. V is TRBV7-9 and J is TRBJ2-7; 10 bases align to TRBD1. The CDR3 length is 14 residues. The trim removed 6 bases at V and 7 bases at J, leaving 9 bases unmatched. CDR1 is SEHNR and CDR2 is FQNEAQ in the germline V gene (reference sequence). CDR3 nucleotides: TGTGCCAGCAGAACCGGGACAGGGGACGGAGAGCAGTACTTC. Encoded protein: CASRTGTGDGEQYF.

This clone appeared a single time. The chain combines TRBV18 with TRBJ2-1, with 7 bases identical to TRBD1. The germline V gene has CDR1 KGHSH and CDR2 LQKENI. V was clipped by 6 bases and J by 4 bases; unmatched bases: 9. The CDR3 covers 15 residues. CDR3 coding DNA: TGTGCCAGCTCTATAGACACAGGGGAGTACAATGAGCAGTTCTTC. It translates to CASSIDTGEYNEQFF.

This rearrangement joins TRBV10-3 to TRBJ2-7; 9 bases are a match to TRBD2. This CDR3 has 15 amino acids. Germline CDR1 is ENHRY and CDR2 is SYGVKD. J lost 3 bases, V lost 3 bases, and 6 bases had no gene match. The DNA for the CDR3 is TGTGCCATCAGTGATGGTAGCGGGAGCTTCTACGAGCAGTACTTC. Protein sequence: CAISDGSGSFYEQYF.

The J gene is TRBJ2-7, the V gene TRBV28; 10 bases fit TRBD2. This CDR3 is built from 18 residues. The V gene's germline CDR1 is MDHEN and CDR2 SYDVKM. J was trimmed by 0 bases and V by 6 bases; bases with no gene match: 14. The CDR3 nucleotides are TGTGCCAGCAGCCAGACGCTGACTAGCGGGTTGAGCTCCTACGAGCAGTACTTC. Protein: CASSQTLTSGLSSYEQYF.

The chain combines TRBV2 with TRBJ2-1, with D possibly TRBD2 on 5 matching bases. Trimming cost V 2 bases and J 9 bases, with 8 bases left between them. The germline V gene has CDR1 SNHLY and CDR2 FYNNEI. This CDR3 is 12 amino acids long. The CDR3 here is CASSERGIEQFF. The CDR3 DNA is TGTGCCAGCAGTGAACGGGGTATTGAGCAGTTCTTC.

This chain links TRBV28 with TRBJ1-1, with unresolved D. The V end lost 6 bases, the J end lost 0 bases, and 5 bases lay between the germline ends. The CDR3 has 12 amino acids. Germline V gene lookup returns CDR1 MDHEN and CDR2 SYDVKM. DNA of the CDR3: TGTGCCAGCAGAGTTATGAACACTGAAGCTTTCTTT. It encodes CASRVMNTEAFF.

The chain couples TRBV7-9 to TRBJ1-1, with D unresolved. The CDR3 consists of 13 residues. CDR1 SEHNR and CDR2 FQNEAQ come from the germline V gene (reference sequence). V lost 5 bases and J 2 bases, leaving 9 bases between the germline ends. The CDR3 reads CASSKVVNTEAFF. The DNA of the CDR3 is TGTGCCAGCAGCAAGGTGGTTAACACTGAAGCTTTCTTT.

The gene calls are TRBV19 and TRBJ2-2; D possibly corresponds to TRBD1 (7 bases). V lost 7 bases to trimming and J lost 9 bases, with 15 bases between them. CDR1 and CDR2 (germline): LNHDA, SQIVND (reference sequence). This CDR3 region has 13 residues. The CDR3 sequence is CASKVRGARELFF. Here the CDR3 DNA reads TGTGCCAGTAAGGTCAGGGGGGCAAGGGAGCTGTTTTTT.

J is TRBJ1-2 and V is TRBV9, with 7 bases lining up with TRBD1. V lost 2 bases and J lost 4; bases outside the gene matches: 8. This CDR3 is 15 amino acids long. The V gene's germline CDR1 is SGDLS and CDR2 YYNGEE. The CDR3 region is CASSVFRDSIYGYTF. The CDR3 coding sequence is TGTGCCAGCAGCGTCTTCCGGGACAGCATCTATGGCTACACCTTC.

The genes are TRBV6-5 and TRBJ2-3, with 11 bases fitting TRBD2. V lost 6 bases and J lost 1; bases outside the gene matches: 3. Germline CDR1 and CDR2: MNHEY and SVGAGI. The CDR3 is 15 residues long. The DNA of the CDR3 is TGTGCCAGCAGGGGGGGACTAGCGGGCACAGATACGCAGTATTTT. Its translation is CASRGGLAGTDTQYF.

The rearrangement uses TRBV5-1 and TRBJ2-7; 9 bases match TRBD2. Looked up from germline, CDR1 is SGHRS and CDR2 is YFSETQ. The V and J ends lost 4 bases and 0 bases, in that order; junction bases with no gene match: 14. The CDR3 runs 18 residues. DNA of the CDR3: TGCGCCAGCAGCGTTTACGGGTTAGCGGGGGCGAGCTCCTACGAGCAGTACTTC. Its translation: CASSVYGLAGASSYEQYF.

The genes are TRBV28 and TRBJ1-2; D is unresolved. From germline, CDR1 is MDHEN and CDR2 SYDVKM. The V and J ends lost 6 bases and 5 bases respectively, with 10 bases between them. This CDR3 is 12 amino acids long. DNA of the CDR3: TGTGCCAGCAGCCCGGGCCTATATGGCTACACCTTC. The encoded protein is CASSPGLYGYTF.

The J gene is TRBJ1-2, the V gene TRBV4-2; 10 bases agree with TRBD1. The V gene's germline CDR1 is LGHNA and CDR2 YNFKEQ. This CDR3 is built from 15 residues. V lost 3 bases to trimming and J lost 4 bases; unmatched junction nucleotides: 5. The CDR3 protein is CASSHQTGGIYGYTF. DNA for the CDR3: TGTGCCAGCAGCCACCAGACAGGGGGCATCTATGGCTACACCTTC.

The rearrangement joins TRBV28 to TRBJ1-1, with D possibly matching TRBD1 (6 bases). Trimming removed 6 bases from V and 3 bases from J, with 14 bases in between. Per germline, CDR1 MDHEN and CDR2 SYDVKM. CDR3 length: 14 amino acids. CDR3 in amino acids: CASRFRGWDTEAFF. Written as DNA, the CDR3 is TGTGCCAGCAGGTTTAGGGGGTGGGACACTGAAGCTTTCTTT.

V usage is TRBV27 and J usage is TRBJ2-5; 8 nucleotides agree with TRBD2. This CDR3 is 16 amino acids long. The germline V gene encodes CDR1 MNHEY and CDR2 SMNVEV (reference sequence). The J segment lost 7 bases and the V segment lost 1 base, leaving 11 bases of the junction unmatched. The CDR3 protein is CASSLLGQGSGRTQYF. The CDR3 nucleotides are TGTGCCAGCAGTTTATTAGGGCAGGGAAGCGGGAGGACCCAGTACTTC.

This chain joins TRBV7-2 and TRBJ2-3, with TRBD2 matching 12 bases. With 2 bases clipped from V and 2 bases from J, the junction kept 5 bases outside the gene matches. The CDR3 contains 17 residues. Germline CDR1 and CDR2: SGHTA and FQGNSA. Here the CDR3 reads CASSLYGTSGLTDTQYF. The CDR3 DNA sequence: TGTGCCAGCAGCTTATATGGGACTAGCGGGCTCACAGATACGCAGTATTTT.

The chain is built from TRBV7-9 and TRBJ1-2; 7 bases agree with TRBD1. CDR1 and CDR2 from the germline V gene are SEHNR and FQNEAQ (reference sequence). The V gene end was trimmed by 5 bases and the J gene end by 0 bases; junction bases not matched to a gene: 6. The CDR3 loop spans 15 amino acids. The CDR3 coding sequence is TGTGCCAGCAGCCCCCGGACAGGCGCTAACTATGGCTACACCTTC. Translated, it gives CASSPRTGANYGYTF.

This chain connects TRBV30 to TRBJ1-3, with unresolved D. V lost 4 bases and J lost 3, with 10 bases in between. There are 13 residues in the CDR3. Germline values: CDR1 GTSNPN, CDR2 SVGIG (reference sequence). The CDR3: CAWTVVGGNTIYF. For the CDR3, the DNA is TGTGCCTGGACCGTAGTGGGTGGAAACACCATATATTTT.

The V gene is TRBV6-1, the J gene TRBJ2-7, with TRBD1 matching 12 bases. V dropped 1 base and J dropped 7; count of bases not matched to a gene: 8. The CDR3 covers 16 residues. Germline lookup yields CDR1 MNHNS and CDR2 SASEGT. The CDR3 DNA reads as TGTGCCAGCAGTGAAGGTTGGGGACAGGGGGCGAGGGAGCAGTACTTC. Residues: CASSEGWGQGAREQYF.

CDR3 protein: CASSLGGSGGETQYF. The CDR3, as DNA: TGTGCCAGCAGCTTGGGAGGTTCAGGGGGAGAGACCCAGTACTTC. The V and J genes are TRBV5-8 and TRBJ2-5, with 7 bases that match TRBD1. The junction had 6 bases not matched to a gene; V was cut back by 0 bases and J by 4 bases. The germline V gene has CDR1 SGHTS and CDR2 YDEGEE. The CDR3 contains 15 residues.

CDR3 in DNA: TGTGCCAGCACATCACAGGGGTTTACTGGAAACACCATATATTTT. Amino acids: CASTSQGFTGNTIYF. This sequence joins TRBV6-5 and TRBJ1-3, with 7 bases identical to TRBD1. Per germline, CDR1 MNHEY and CDR2 SVGAGI. V lost 7 bases and J lost 2; bases outside the gene matches: 8. The CDR3 is 15 residues long.

This rearrangement joins TRBV5-4 to TRBJ2-1; D may be TRBD2 (5 bases). Germline CDR1 reads SGHNT; CDR2 reads YYREEE (reference sequence). The CDR3 loop spans 14 amino acids. V gave up 5 bases and J gave up 9 bases, with 18 bases separating them. In DNA form, the CDR3 reads TGTGCCAGCAGTCCTGGACTTAGCTCCACTGAGCAGTTCTTC. Translating it yields CASSPGLSSTEQFF. Full variable domain (missing parts from reference TRBV5-4 and TRBJ2-1): ETGVTQSPTHLIKTRGQQVTLRCSSQSGHNTVSWYQQALGQGPQFIFQYYREEENGRGNFPPRFSGLQFPNYSSELNVNALELDDSALYLCASSPGLSSTEQFFGPGTRLTVL.

There are a few counts of this clone. V usage is TRBV20-1 and J usage is TRBJ1-2; D not resolved. The CDR3 runs 10 residues. Germline values: CDR1 DFQATT, CDR2 SNEGSKA (reference sequence). Trimming took 5 bases from V and 0 from J, leaving 1 base between them. The CDR3 loop reads CSAPNYGYTF. The CDR3 region has the DNA TGCAGTGCTCCTAACTATGGCTACACCTTC.